What follows is one T cell receptor beta chain and its context. This record comes from a study of OX40 agonist ivuxolimab in advanced cancers. TCRdb's table, derived via immunoSEQ multiplex PCR, lists solely in-frame clones and lacks some. The sample includes about 50,000 clones, more than 85% of them seen just once. Trimming removed 4 bases from V and 4 bases from J; junction bases left unmatched: 5. CDR1 is SGHAT and CDR2 is FQNNGV in the germline V gene. The CDR3 length is 15 residues. The receptor comes from an adult with an advanced solid tumor such as melanoma, head and neck, liver or kidney cancer. The chain is built from TRBV11-2 and TRBJ2-7, with 12 nucleotides matching TRBD2. Sequencing used CD4+ or CD8+ T cells sorted from blood, obtained in a trial of the OX40 agonist ivuxolimab. DNA of the CDR3: TGTGCCAGCAGCTCAACTAGCGGGAGGACTTACGAGCAGTACTTC. Protein: CASSSTSGRTYEQYF.